This record looks at one T cell receptor (beta chain) sequence and its context. Profiled with immunoSEQ multiplex PCR; TCRdb holds only in-frame clones, not every one. The sample records some 9,800 clones, under 35% being singletons. The germline gives CDR1 SNHLY, CDR2 FYNNEI. This CDR3 region has 13 residues. V was trimmed by 4 bases and J by 2 bases, leaving 8 bases between them. Responders that carried the CFSE label, about 200,000 of them, were plated with about 200,000 irradiated, violet-dye-labeled stimulator cells. This sample was taken from a study of graft-versus-host responses after intestinal transplantation. As for the study in general: Each recipient received anti-thymocyte globulin induction, then tacrolimus and steroids for about three years.

Findings and caveats of the study: GvH clones were found in recipient marrow; some appeared first in ileum or blood. Patients with graft-donor T cell macrochimerism had high graft-versus-host to host-versus-graft clonal ratios in allografts.

The sequencing here drew on alloreactive CD4+ T cells from a mixed lymphocyte reaction culture, taken before transplantation. Subset defined: CFSE-low proliferating T cells sorted from roughly 6-day pre-transplant mixed lymphocyte reaction (GvH or HvG direction). The genes are TRBV2 and TRBJ2-5, with D unclear. This receptor was identified in a human patient who was an organ donor for intestinal transplantation. In nucleotides, the CDR3 is TGTGCCAGCAGTGGCGGCCGTCAAGAGACCCAGTACTTC. This gives the protein CASSGGRQETQYF.